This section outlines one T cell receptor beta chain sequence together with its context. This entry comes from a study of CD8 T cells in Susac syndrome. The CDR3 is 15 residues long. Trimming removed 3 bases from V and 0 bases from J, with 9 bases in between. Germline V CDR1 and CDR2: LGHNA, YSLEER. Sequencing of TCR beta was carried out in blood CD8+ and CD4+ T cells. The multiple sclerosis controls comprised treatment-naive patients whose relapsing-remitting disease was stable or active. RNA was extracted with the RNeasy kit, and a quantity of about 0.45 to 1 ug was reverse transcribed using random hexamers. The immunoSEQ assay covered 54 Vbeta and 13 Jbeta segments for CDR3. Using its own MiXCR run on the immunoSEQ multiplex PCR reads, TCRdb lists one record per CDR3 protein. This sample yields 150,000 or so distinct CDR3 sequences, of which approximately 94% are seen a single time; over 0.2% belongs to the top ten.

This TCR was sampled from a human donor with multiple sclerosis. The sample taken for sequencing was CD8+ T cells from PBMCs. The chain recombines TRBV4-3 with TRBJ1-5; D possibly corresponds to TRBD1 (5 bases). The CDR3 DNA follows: TGCGCCAGCAGCCAGGGGCCGTATAGCAATCAGCCCCAGCATTTT. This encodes CASSQGPYSNQPQHF.